Shown below are 14 T cell receptor beta chains from a single sample sequenced in a study of T-cell memory formation after mild COVID-19. MiXCR, run by TCRdb on the 5' RACE reads, gives a single entry per CDR3 protein. This sample has about 560,000 distinct CDR3 sequences, with roughly 18% found just once. The material sequenced was PBMCs or a T cell subset sorted from them (not recorded which). Every receptor here comes from an adult woman who had mild COVID-19 (a few samples of this study predate the infection). Cell type and time point are not known.

This clonotype was counted a few times. The rearrangement joins TRBV5-1 to TRBJ2-3; D is unclear. Germline V gene data show CDR1 as SGHRS and CDR2 as YFSETQ. Between the trimmed V and J ends, which lost 1 base and 5 bases, there was a span of 8 bases. The CDR3 has 13 residues. The CDR3, as DNA: TGCGCCAGCAGCTTGCAAATCGAAGATACGCAGTATTTT. This gives the protein CASSLQIEDTQYF.

This clonotype showed up many times. The chain combines TRBV18 with TRBJ2-7; D is uncertain. The CDR3 consists of 12 residues. V lost 8 bases and J lost 4, with 12 bases in between. CDR1 is KGHSH, CDR2 LQKENI, per germline. CDR3 region: CASSPSAYEQYF. DNA of the CDR3: TGTGCCAGCAGCCCCAGCGCTTACGAGCAGTACTTC.

This clonotype was recorded at least ten times. The chain links TRBV11-2 to TRBJ2-1; D possibly corresponds to TRBD1 (5 bases). Germline CDR1 SGHAT, CDR2 FQNNGV. The CDR3 sequence is 14 residues long. With 5 bases removed from V and 8 bases from J, the gap between germline ends came to 16 bases. This CDR3 reads CASSPQGGFDEQFF. In DNA, the CDR3 is TGTGCCAGCAGCCCGCAGGGTGGGTTCGATGAGCAGTTCTTC.

This clonotype appeared a few times. The J gene is TRBJ1-2, the V gene TRBV12-3 or TRBV12-4; D remains unclear. Trimming left V 2 bases short and J 2 bases short, with 6 bases between. The CDR3 has 13 amino acids. CDR3 nucleotide sequence: TGTGCCAGCAGTTTACAGAGAAACTATGGCTACACCTTC. This translates into CASSLQRNYGYTF.

The chain couples TRBV6-2 or TRBV6-3 to TRBJ2-7; TRBD2 aligns across 7 bases. With 7 bases clipped from V and 0 bases from J, the junction kept 9 bases outside the gene matches. CDR1 is MNHEY and CDR2 is SVGEGT in the germline V gene. The CDR3 sequence is 15 residues long. The CDR3 DNA follows: TGTGCCAGCAAGGTAGATAGCGGGCTCTCCTACGAGCAGTACTTC. This encodes CASKVDSGLSYEQYF.

This clonotype was counted a few times. V and J are TRBV24-1 and TRBJ2-1, with D possibly matching TRBD1 (6 bases). The germline V gene has CDR1 KGHDR and CDR2 SFDVKD. The CDR3 totals 15 residues. Deletions cut 1 base from V and 12 bases from J, with 18 bases between. DNA for the CDR3: TGTGCCACCAGTGATTTCGAAGCAGGGGCCCGTGGGCAGTTCTTC. Translation gives CATSDFEAGARGQFF.

This chain uses TRBV9 with TRBJ1-2; D ambiguous. The germline V and J ends were trimmed by 0 bases and 2 bases, with 8 bases remaining between them. Germline assignment: CDR1 SGDLS and CDR2 YYNGEE. The CDR3 has 14 residues. CDR3 sequence: CASSVDNRNYGYTF. CDR3 nucleotides: TGTGCCAGCAGCGTAGACAACCGGAACTATGGCTACACCTTC.

The J gene is TRBJ2-7, the V gene TRBV6-5; D perhaps matches TRBD2 (6 bases). The CDR3 is 12 residues long. CDR1 is MNHEY, CDR2 SVGAGI, per germline. V was clipped by 7 bases and J by 3 bases, with 10 bases between them. The CDR3 here is CASTRTNYEQYF. The CDR3 bases are TGTGCCAGCACCAGGACTAACTACGAGCAGTACTTC.

The V gene is TRBV5-1, the J gene TRBJ2-3; D tentatively reads TRBD1 or TRBD2 (5 bases each). The V end lost 0 bases, the J end lost 2 bases, and 10 bases lay between the germline ends. The CDR3 length is 15 residues. Germline V CDR1 and CDR2: SGHRS, YFSETQ. The CDR3 DNA reads TGCGCCAGCAGCTTGGTTTACGGGACCACAGATACGCAGTATTTT. Protein product: CASSLVYGTTDTQYF.

The J gene is TRBJ2-2, the V gene TRBV4-1; D remains ambiguous. The V gene lost 4 bases and the J gene lost 6 bases, with 9 bases spanning the gap. CDR1 is MGHRA and CDR2 is YSYEKL in the germline V gene. The CDR3 totals 13 residues. CDR3 residues: CASSPTPAGELFF. DNA of the CDR3: TGCGCCAGCAGCCCTACACCGGCCGGGGAGCTGTTTTTT.

This rearrangement joins TRBV6-1 to TRBJ1-5; the D is unclear. The CDR3 has 18 amino acids. Germline V CDR1 and CDR2: MNHNS, SASEGT. V lost 10 bases to trimming and J lost 1 base, with 26 bases between them. CDR3 DNA: TGTGCCACGATAACCAGTCGTAGCAGTTTTTCGAGCAATCAGCCCCAGCATTTT. Its protein is CATITSRSSFSSNQPQHF.

This clonotype was counted only a few times. V and J are TRBV7-9 and TRBJ2-1; D gene unclear. The ends were cut back, 1 base at V and 5 bases at J, with 12 bases in the middle. Germline-derived CDR1 and CDR2 are SEHNR and FQNEAQ (reference sequence). The CDR3 is 15 amino acids. This CDR3 is CASSLVSGADNEQFF. CDR3 DNA: TGTGCCAGCAGCTTAGTGTCGGGCGCCGACAATGAGCAGTTCTTC.

Only a few counts were recorded for this clonotype. The J gene is TRBJ1-4, the V gene TRBV20-1, with D tentatively TRBD1 (6 bases). Trimming shortened V by 2 bases and J by 6 bases, and 13 bases separated the two germline ends. Germline CDR1 and CDR2: DFQATT and SNEGSKA (reference sequence). This CDR3 contains 14 residues. For the CDR3, the DNA is TGCAGTGCTAGACAAAGCAGGGGTTATGAAAAACTGTTTTTT. Amino acids: CSARQSRGYEKLFF.

This chain joins TRBV12-3 or TRBV12-4 and TRBJ1-1; no firm D call. V lost 7 bases to trimming and J lost 5 bases, with 17 bases between them. The CDR3 length is 14 residues. In DNA form, the CDR3 reads TGTGCCAGCACCCCTCCTTGGCAGGTAACTGAAGCTTTCTTT. It translates to CASTPPWQVTEAFF.